Following are 6 T cell receptor beta chains from one sample sequenced in a study of shared clonotypes between healthy human individuals. Using immunoSEQ multiplex PCR, the repertoire was profiled, and TCRdb retains in-frame clones only, with some absent. The sample lists about half a million clones; approximately 81% were seen once. The sample taken for sequencing was PBMCs. These TCRs come from a woman aged 35 to 49 in good health. Some clones in this sample may be carry-over from other donors' samples.

This clone was seen a single time. With a far larger clone one base away, a read error is the likely cause. CDR3 in amino acids: CSWSVGPSFYGYTF. The CDR3 nucleotides are TGTTCCTGGAGTGTCGGGCCTTCCTTCTATGGCTACACCTTC. The chain links TRBV30 to TRBJ1-2; D not certain. The CDR3 sequence is 14 residues long. CDR1 is GTSNPN and CDR2 is SVGIG in the germline V gene (reference sequence). The full variable domain, with the rest looked up from reference TRBV30 and TRBJ1-2, is SQTIHQWPATLVQPVGSPLSLECTVEGTSNPNLYWYRQAAGRGLQLLFYSVGIGQISSEVPQNLSASRPQDRQFILSSKKLLLSDSGFYLCSWSVGPSFYGYTFGSGTRLTVV.

Here the CDR3 DNA reads TGTGCCACCTCCCGGGGGAACACTGAAGCTTTCTTT. As protein: CATSRGNTEAFF. The chain carries TRBV7-9 and TRBJ1-1; unclear D gene. This CDR3 has 12 residues. V lost 10 bases and J lost 1, with 10 bases in between. Per the germline V gene, CDR1 is SEHNR and CDR2 is FQNEAQ (reference sequence).

With regard to this clone: This likely stems from a read error, as it lies one base from a far larger clone. This rearrangement joins TRBV5-1 to TRBJ1-1; D remains unclear. CDR3 length: 14 residues. V was pared by 4 bases and J by 4 bases, with 14 bases between. CDR1 is SGHRS, CDR2 YFSETQ, per germline. The CDR3 loop is CASSQRVEGTEAFF. The CDR3 coding sequence is TGCGCCAGCAGCCAGAGAGTGGAGGGCACTGAAGCTTTCTTT.

This chain connects TRBV6-5 to TRBJ2-2, with TRBD2 matching 7 bases. After removal of 0 bases from V and 7 bases from J, the junction contained 8 bases not matched to a gene. Germline V lookup: CDR1 MNHEY, CDR2 SVGAGI. This CDR3 spans 16 amino acids. CDR3 coding DNA: TGTGCCAGCAGTTACTCGACTGGGGGGGTTGACGGGGAGCTGTTTTTT. Protein sequence: CASSYSTGGVDGELFF.

This clone occurred a few times. V and J are TRBV5-8 and TRBJ2-5, with D unresolved. Near its end, the DNA agrees better with TRBJ2-7, so the J call may be wrong. CDR3 size: 13 residues. From germline, CDR1 is SGHTS and CDR2 YDEGEE. The CDR3 DNA is TGTGCCAGCAGCTTGAGGCAGACCTACGAGCAGTACTTC. Its translation: CASSLRQTYEQYF.

This clone was seen repeatedly, ten times or more. Other DNA variants within this sample encode the same CDR3. V is TRBV4-3 and J is TRBJ2-1, with D possibly being TRBD1 or TRBD2 (6 bases each). This CDR3 contains 16 residues. Between the trimmed V and J ends, which lost 3 bases and 4 bases, there was a span of 16 bases. Germline V lookup: CDR1 LGHNA, CDR2 YSLEER. CDR3 nucleotide sequence: TGCGCCAGCAGCCAGTCAGGGGCGGGATCTTACAATGAGCAGTTCTTC. The encoded protein is CASSQSGAGSYNEQFF.